The 19 T cell receptor beta chains below were found in one sample sequenced in a study of cytomegalovirus exposure and HLA in healthy donors (dated by TCRdb to 2017 to 2019). The method was the immunoSEQ multiplex PCR assay. For the multiplex PCR, a mixture combining 60 forward primers for TCR Vbeta segments and 13 reverse primers for TCR Jbeta segments was used. As stored in TCRdb, this immuneACCESS dataset retains in-frame rearrangements with V and J assigned. A fraction of the clones does not appear; measured against another copy, unresolved V genes explain less than half of the discrepancy, and the remainder lacks a known reason. The sample yields around 150,000 clones; 64% were counted once. 2.5% to 3.5% of the sample is taken by the ten largest. The sequenced sample was PBMCs. These receptors came from a woman aged 25 to 39 in good health and CMV-seropositive.

In its sample, this clone was seen a few times. The chain employs TRBV5-1 and TRBJ2-2, with 9 bases that match TRBD2. CDR3 length: 15 residues. Unmatched junction bases numbered 7, after V lost 5 bases and J lost 5 bases. CDR1 SGHRS and CDR2 YFSETQ come from the germline V gene. The CDR3 region has the DNA TGCGCCAGCAGTACCCTAGCGGGAAGAACCGGGGAGCTGTTTTTT. This encodes CASSTLAGRTGELFF.

The J gene is TRBJ1-1, the V gene TRBV18; D unresolved. CDR1 and CDR2 (germline): KGHSH, LQKENI. This CDR3 spans 13 amino acids. The V gene lost 3 bases and the J gene lost 4 bases, with 9 bases spanning the gap. The CDR3 sequence: CASSPVEGTEAFF. CDR3 bases: TGTGCCAGCTCACCCGTCGAGGGCACTGAAGCTTTCTTT.

The chain has TRBV6-1 and TRBJ1-1, with a weak D call TRBD1 (5 bases). The germline V and J ends were trimmed by 1 base and 1 base, with 7 bases remaining between them. CDR3 size: 14 residues. Germline assignment: CDR1 MNHNS and CDR2 SASEGT. The CDR3, as DNA: TGTGCCAGCAGTGAAGTCGGACAGAACACTGAAGCTTTCTTT. Encoded protein: CASSEVGQNTEAFF.

The chain has TRBV19 and TRBJ1-3; no clear D gene. Germline CDR1 and CDR2: LNHDA and SQIVND (reference sequence). V lost 5 bases and J lost 0, with 11 bases in between. This CDR3 is built from 15 residues. This chain's CDR3 is CASSVGFTSGNTIYF. CDR3 nucleotide sequence: TGTGCCAGTAGTGTCGGGTTTACCTCTGGAAACACCATATATTTT.

The chain is built from TRBV5-6 and TRBJ1-5; weak D call: TRBD1 (5 bases). The CDR3 sequence is 16 residues long. Germline values: CDR1 SGHDT, CDR2 YYEEEE. Trimming shortened V by 1 base and J by 7 bases, and 18 bases separated the two germline ends. The CDR3 bases are TGTGCCAGCAGCTTGATGAGCGGGGGTACGGGGCAGCCCCAGCATTTT. It codes for CASSLMSGGTGQPQHF.

In this sample, this clone turned up a few times. The chain uses TRBV10-2 and TRBJ1-4, with 7 bases fitting TRBD1. V lost 3 bases, J lost 6 bases, and 7 bases stayed unmatched. This CDR3 has 15 residues. Looked up from germline, CDR1 is WSHSY and CDR2 is SAAADI. CDR3 nucleotide sequence: TGCGCCAGCAGTGATCTTACAGGGGAGTATGAAAAACTGTTTTTT. Amino acid sequence: CASSDLTGEYEKLFF.

V is TRBV5-6 and J is TRBJ1-1; tentative D call: TRBD1 (5 bases). The ends were cut back, 3 bases at V and 3 bases at J, with 6 bases in the middle. There are 12 residues in the CDR3. The V gene's germline CDR1 is SGHDT and CDR2 YYEEEE. CDR3 in amino acids: CASSWGDTEAFF. CDR3 coding DNA: TGTGCCAGCAGCTGGGGGGACACTGAAGCTTTCTTT.

The rearrangement joins TRBV6-1 to TRBJ1-6; 10 nucleotides agree with TRBD1. The junction had 8 bases not matched to a gene; V was cut back by 7 bases and J by 8 bases. In germline, CDR1 is MNHNS, CDR2 SASEGT. The CDR3 consists of 15 residues. CDR3 DNA sequence: TGTGCCAGCACCGGGACAGGGGTAGGTTATTCACCCCTCCACTTT. It encodes CASTGTGVGYSPLHF.

This clone was counted between two and nine times. In DNA, the CDR3 is TGCAGCGTTGGACGAGGGACTGACTACGAGCAGTACTTC. Translating gives CSVGRGTDYEQYF. V and J are TRBV29-1 and TRBJ2-7; D is possibly TRBD2 (6 bases). The CDR3 runs to 13 residues. Germline lookup yields CDR1 SQVTM and CDR2 ANQGSEA. V was clipped by 4 bases and J by 3 bases, with 13 bases between them.

V and J are TRBV7-9 and TRBJ1-1; 9 bases map to TRBD1. Germline CDR1 reads SEHNR; CDR2 reads FQNEAQ (reference sequence). V was pared by 3 bases and J by 10 bases, with 3 bases of the junction left unmatched. The length of the CDR3 is 12 residues. CDR3 DNA: TGTGCCAGCAGCTTTTGGGGACAGGGAGCTTTCTTT. This encodes CASSFWGQGAFF. Based on the CDR3 plus reference TRBV7-9 and TRBJ1-1, the full variable domain is DTGVSQNPRHKITKRGQNVTFRCDPISEHNRLYWYRQTLGQGPEFLTYFQNEAQLEKSRLLSDRFSAERPKGSFSTLEIQRTEQGDSAMYLCASSFWGQGAFFGQGTRLTVV.

V usage is TRBV28 and J usage is TRBJ1-5, with a possible D match to TRBD1 (6 bases). The germline V and J ends were trimmed by 5 bases and 9 bases, with 20 bases remaining between them. This CDR3 is 15 amino acids long. Germline loops: CDR1 MDHEN, CDR2 SYDVKM. CDR3 in amino acids: CASSIPGALFRPQHF. DNA for the CDR3: TGTGCCAGCAGTATCCCAGGGGCTCTCTTTCGGCCCCAGCATTTT.

This clone has a single count. This chain joins TRBV5-1 and TRBJ2-7, with 9 bases fitting TRBD1. CDR1 SGHRS and CDR2 YFSETQ come from the germline V gene. This CDR3 is 14 amino acids long. The V segment lost 5 bases and the J segment 3 bases; nucleotides outside the gene matches: 6. CDR3 sequence reads: CASRDTGQGYEQYF. CDR3 in DNA: TGCGCCAGCAGGGACACGGGACAGGGCTACGAGCAGTACTTC.

The chain has TRBV9 and TRBJ1-1, with 8 positions matching TRBD1. This CDR3 comprises 15 residues. CDR1 and CDR2 (germline): SGDLS, YYNGEE. The V and J ends lost 2 bases and 0 bases, in that order; junction bases with no gene match: 3. CDR3 sequence: CASSVGTGMNTEAFF. The CDR3 DNA reads TGTGCCAGCAGCGTCGGGACAGGAATGAACACTGAAGCTTTCTTT.

The rearrangement joins TRBV5-5 to TRBJ2-7, with TRBD1 matching 10 bases. The CDR3 length is 14 residues. V gave up 4 bases and J gave up 4 bases; unmatched junction bases: 5. The V gene's germline CDR1 is SGHKS and CDR2 YYEKEE (reference sequence). CDR3 residues: CASSRTGGGYEQYF. CDR3 bases: TGTGCCAGCAGCAGGACAGGGGGAGGTTACGAGCAGTACTTC. Combining the CDR3 with reference TRBV5-5 and TRBJ2-7 gives the whole variable domain DAGVTQSPTHLIKTRGQQVTLRCSPISGHKSVSWYQQVLGQGPQFIFQYYEKEERGRGNFPDRFSARQFPNYSSELNVNALLLGDSALYLCASSRTGGGYEQYFGPGTRLTVT.

The CDR3 is CASSPRTSSDEQYF. DNA for the CDR3: TGTGCCAGCAGCCCGCGGACTAGCAGTGACGAGCAGTACTTC. The V and J genes are TRBV9 and TRBJ2-7; 8 bases align to TRBD2. V trimming: 4 bases; J trimming: 5 bases; junction bases outside the gene matches: 8. Germline-derived CDR1 and CDR2 are SGDLS and YYNGEE. The CDR3 is 14 residues long.

This chain connects TRBV5-6 to TRBJ1-2, with 9 bases lining up with TRBD1. The junction had 5 bases not matched to a gene; V was cut back by 5 bases and J by 6 bases. This CDR3 has 13 residues. Germline CDR1 is SGHDT and CDR2 is YYEEEE. CDR3: CASRDGTGHGYTF. For the CDR3, the DNA is TGTGCCAGCAGAGACGGGACAGGGCATGGCTACACCTTC.

The chain couples TRBV6-4 to TRBJ2-3; D is perhaps TRBD2 (6 bases). The CDR3 extends over 16 amino acids. The V gene lost 5 bases and the J gene lost 6 bases, with 21 bases spanning the gap. The germline V gene has CDR1 MRHNA and CDR2 SNTAGT. DNA of the CDR3: TGTGCCAGCAGTAGGACCGGGGGTCTACTTCTTGATACGCAGTATTTT. As protein: CASSRTGGLLLDTQYF.

This clone turned up a few times. The chain employs TRBV5-1 and TRBJ2-7; 7 nucleotides agree with TRBD1. V dropped 3 bases and J dropped 3; count of bases not matched to a gene: 9. This CDR3 region has 15 residues. From germline, CDR1 is SGHRS and CDR2 YFSETQ. The CDR3 protein is CASSSYPGQIYEQYF. The CDR3 nucleotides are TGCGCCAGCAGCTCCTACCCGGGACAGATCTACGAGCAGTACTTC.

The CDR3 coding sequence is TGCAGCGTTGAAGCGGGGACTGACTACGAGCAGTACTTC. Translating gives CSVEAGTDYEQYF. The J gene is TRBJ2-5, the V gene TRBV29-1, with D possibly being TRBD2 (6 bases). The J call may be in error: the DNA end matches TRBJ2-7 better. CDR1 and CDR2 from the germline V gene are SQVTM and ANQGSEA. The CDR3 runs 13 residues.